This T cell receptor (beta chain) derives from a study of cytomegalovirus exposure and HLA in healthy donors. Here immunoSEQ multiplex PCR was the method, and the copy in TCRdb shows in-frame clones only, minus some. The sample lists about 130,000 clones; about 87% were seen once. The CDR3 is made up of 15 amino acids. Germline CDR1 reads SGHTA; CDR2 reads FQGNSA. Between the trimmed V and J ends, which lost 1 base and 4 bases, there was a span of 8 bases. The receptor comes from a woman in her twenties or thirties in good health and CMV-seropositive. The specimen was PBMCs. V usage is TRBV7-2 and J usage is TRBJ1-6; the D is unclear. The CDR3 coding sequence is TGTGCCAGCAGCTTAGTGGCCGATTATAATTCACCCCTCCACTTT. It codes for CASSLVADYNSPLHF.